The 10 T cell receptor beta chains given below trace back to one sample, sequenced in a study of technical replicates of blood from several donors (dated by TCRdb to about 2017). Libraries were prepared through the immunoSEQ multiplex PCR assay. TCRdb obtained this table from immuneACCESS and retained in-frame rearrangements with V and J assigned. These tables miss some clones; where compared with another copy, unresolved V genes account for less than half of the shortfall, and the remainder is unexplained. The sample has 55,000 to 70,000 clones on record, about 90% of them singletons. Around 4.8% of the sample is in the top ten clones. The sequencing sample was made of PBMCs. These receptors were taken from a human donor in good health. Some clones in this sample may be carry-over from other donors' samples.

This chain uses TRBV18 with TRBJ1-5, with TRBD1 matching over 10 bases. CDR1 is KGHSH and CDR2 is LQKENI in the germline V gene. V was pared by 4 bases and J by 9 bases, with 6 bases of the junction left unmatched. CDR3 size: 14 residues. The CDR3 nucleotides are TGTGCCAGCTCACGGGGACAGGGGAATTTGCCCCAGCATTTT. Its translation is CASSRGQGNLPQHF.

The CDR3 nucleotides are TGTGCCAGCAGCTTAGGTTGGCTTGCCGTGTCAGGGTTCTACAATGAGCAGTTCTTC. Its protein is CASSLGWLAVSGFYNEQFF. This chain links TRBV7-9 with TRBJ2-1; TRBD1 might be the D (5 bases). Trimming took off 1 base at V and 3 bases at J, with 22 bases between the two ends. The CDR3 sequence is 19 residues long. Per germline, CDR1 SEHNR and CDR2 FQNEAQ (reference sequence).

This chain joins TRBV27 and TRBJ1-1; TRBD1 is a possible D gene (5 bases). This CDR3 is 13 amino acids long. Germline assignment: CDR1 MNHEY and CDR2 SMNVEV (reference sequence). V was clipped by 6 bases and J by 3 bases, with 11 bases between them. This CDR3 is CASRPFRDTEAFF. The DNA of the CDR3 is TGTGCCAGCAGGCCCTTCAGGGACACTGAAGCTTTCTTT.

This clone was recorded once. The chain is built from TRBV13 and TRBJ2-1, with D maybe TRBD1 (5 bases). The length of the CDR3 is 13 residues. The germline V and J ends were trimmed by 4 bases and 9 bases, with 13 bases remaining between them. Germline V lookup: CDR1 PRHDT, CDR2 FYEKMQ (reference sequence). For the CDR3, the DNA is TGTGCCAGCAGCTCGCAAAGGGGCATTGAGCAGTTCTTC. Translated: CASSSQRGIEQFF. The full variable domain, completed using reference TRBV13 and TRBJ2-1, is AAGVIQSPRHLIKEKRETATLKCYPIPRHDTVYWYQQGPGQDPQFLISFYEKMQSDKGSIPDRFSAQQFSDYHSELNMSSLELGDSALYFCASSSQRGIEQFFGPGTRLTVL.

The rearrangement links TRBV7-2 to TRBJ2-3; no definite D call. The CDR3 runs 13 residues. V dropped 4 bases and J dropped 8 bases, with 13 bases sitting between them. Per the germline V gene, CDR1 is SGHTA and CDR2 is FQGNSA. In DNA form, the CDR3 reads TGTGCCAGCAGCTCTAGTTTGTTTGTTACGCAGTATTTT. This sequence encodes CASSSSLFVTQYF.

The CDR3 coding sequence is TGTGCCAGCAGTTACTCGAGGGCTAGCGGGAGCTATGAGCAGTTCTTC. Protein sequence: CASSYSRASGSYEQFF. The V call is TRBV6-5, the J call TRBJ2-1, with 10 nucleotides matching TRBD2. This CDR3 has 16 amino acids. Germline assignment: CDR1 MNHEY and CDR2 SVGAGI. Unmatched junction bases numbered 7, after V lost 0 bases and J lost 8 bases.

The chain employs TRBV23-1 and TRBJ1-2, with D possibly TRBD1 on 6 matching bases. TRBV23-1 is identified as an open reading frame with a role that is uncertain. The CDR3 is made up of 15 amino acids. Between the trimmed V and J ends, which lost 1 base and 4 bases, there was a span of 13 bases. The CDR3 DNA follows: TGCGCCAGCAGTCAATATTACAGGGCAATCTATGGCTACACCTTC. It encodes CASSQYYRAIYGYTF.

This clone was counted a single time. The gene calls are TRBV19 and TRBJ1-5; D gene uncertain. There are 15 residues in the CDR3. Germline-derived CDR1 and CDR2 are LNHDA and SQIVND (reference sequence). With 6 bases removed from V and 6 bases from J, the gap between germline ends came to 18 bases. CDR3 in DNA: TGTGCCAGTAGCCTCGGAGGAGGAGGAACTCAGCCCCAGCATTTT. Translating gives CASSLGGGGTQPQHF.

This clone came up a few times. The rearrangement links TRBV19 to TRBJ1-6; 8 bases map to TRBD1. Trimming took 5 bases from V and 10 from J; bases not matched to a gene: 10. This CDR3 has 15 residues. Per the germline V gene, CDR1 is LNHDA and CDR2 is SQIVND (reference sequence). CDR3 in amino acids: CASSRVRTGNSPLHF. The CDR3 DNA is TGTGCCAGTAGTCGCGTCCGGACAGGGAACTCACCCCTCCACTTT.

The chain employs TRBV10-3 and TRBJ1-1; TRBD1 aligns across 9 bases. Trimming removed 4 bases from V and 10 bases from J; junction bases left unmatched: 7. The CDR3 is made up of 13 amino acids. The germline gives CDR1 ENHRY, CDR2 SYGVKD. The CDR3 region has the DNA TGTGCCATCAGTGTTGGACAGGGGCGTCCAGCTTTCTTT. Protein product: CAISVGQGRPAFF.